The 5 T cell receptor beta chains below come from one sample, sequenced in a study of cytomegalovirus exposure and HLA in healthy donors. In the PCR, 60 Vbeta and 13 Jbeta primers were used. Generated by immunoSEQ multiplex PCR, the TCRdb table keeps only in-frame clones and is missing some. The table has some 140,000 clones, over 70% seen once. The sequencing input was PBMCs. All receptors derive from a young man in good health and CMV-seronegative.

The chain couples TRBV29-1 to TRBJ1-2; TRBD1 matches 8 bases. Trimming took 7 bases from V and 1 from J; bases not matched to a gene: 11. In germline, CDR1 is SQVTM, CDR2 ANQGSEA. The CDR3 is 15 residues long. The DNA for the CDR3 is TGCAGCGCCGGGACAGGACCAACGCATAACTATGGCTACACCTTC. This codes for CSAGTGPTHNYGYTF.

This clone was seen only a few times. The chain carries TRBV6-5 and TRBJ1-1; tentative D call: TRBD1 (6 bases). Trimming shortened V by 9 bases and J by 10 bases, and 18 bases separated the two germline ends. The CDR3 is 12 residues long. Germline lookup yields CDR1 MNHEY and CDR2 SVGAGI. The CDR3 loop reads CASTRGAGPAFF. The CDR3 bases are TGTGCCAGTACTCGGGGGGCCGGCCCAGCTTTCTTT.

V usage is TRBV2 and J usage is TRBJ1-2, with TRBD1 matching over 8 bases. The CDR3 covers 15 residues. Germline V gene data show CDR1 as SNHLY and CDR2 as FYNNEI. V lost 10 bases and J lost 3; bases outside the gene matches: 13. The CDR3 DNA sequence: TGTGCCAACAACCGGGGACAGGCCTCGGACTATGGCTACACCTTC. Protein product: CANNRGQASDYGYTF.

This CDR3 reads CASSGTGFGTEAFF. The CDR3 DNA reads as TGTGCCAGTAGTGGAACAGGGTTCGGCACTGAAGCTTTCTTT. V and J are TRBV19 and TRBJ1-1, with D possibly TRBD1 on 6 matching bases. CDR1 LNHDA and CDR2 SQIVND come from the germline V gene (reference sequence). The CDR3 totals 14 residues. V was pared by 5 bases and J by 4 bases, with 14 bases between.

The rearrangement uses TRBV7-9 and TRBJ1-2; D remains ambiguous. Trimming took off 5 bases at V and 11 bases at J, with 18 bases between the two ends. The CDR3 consists of 13 residues. Looked up from germline, CDR1 is SEHNR and CDR2 is FQNEAQ (reference sequence). CDR3 bases: TGTGCCAGCAGCCCTAGCCGGGTCCCGGGGTACACCTTC. Translating gives CASSPSRVPGYTF.